The 2 T cell receptor beta chains presented below share a single source sample, sequenced in a study of CD8 T cells in Susac syndrome. RNA in amounts of roughly 0.5 to 1 ug was reverse transcribed with random hexamers. TCRdb passed the immunoSEQ multiplex PCR reads through MiXCR, listing each CDR3 protein once. The sample includes 400,000 or so distinct CDR3 sequences, approximately 85% seen only once; the top ten take approximately 0.12%. Source material: CD8+ T cells from PBMCs. These receptor sequences come from a human donor with multiple sclerosis.

The gene calls are TRBV29-1 and TRBJ2-3; D uncertain. The CDR3 length is 10 residues. Trimming removed 3 bases from V and 9 bases from J, with 7 bases in between. Germline-derived CDR1 and CDR2 are SQVTM and ANQGSEA. Here the CDR3 reads CSVDGPTQYF. The CDR3 region has the DNA TGCAGCGTTGACGGTCCGACGCAGTATTTT.

This chain uses TRBV2 with TRBJ1-5; D is unresolved. With 8 bases removed from V and 1 base from J, the gap between germline ends came to 12 bases. The germline V gene encodes CDR1 SNHLY and CDR2 FYNNEI. The CDR3 runs to 14 residues. The CDR3 sequence is CASFPTRSNQPQHF. In DNA, the CDR3 is TGTGCCAGCTTCCCGACGAGGAGCAATCAGCCCCAGCATTTT.